These 17 T cell receptor beta chains share one sample of origin, sequenced in a study of blood T cell repertoires in COVID-19. TCRdb's table, derived via immunoSEQ multiplex PCR, lists solely in-frame clones and lacks some. The data contain 150,000 to 200,000 clones, around 90% of them seen just once; the ten biggest clones take up approximately 1.4%. Sequenced material: peripheral blood. These receptors came from a woman in her fifties or sixties with acute or convalescent COVID-19.

This chain uses TRBV3-1 (or the pseudogene TRBV3-2) with TRBJ2-1; 12 bases line up with TRBD2. The CDR3 runs 17 residues. With 3 bases clipped from V and 6 bases from J, the junction kept 9 bases outside the gene matches. Germline CDR1 and CDR2: LGHDT and YNNKEL (reference sequence). The CDR3 DNA is TGTGCCAGCAGCCATTGGACTAGCGGGGACCAAGCCAATGAGCAGTTCTTC. This sequence encodes CASSHWTSGDQANEQFF.

This CDR3 is CASSPGQSKETQYF. DNA for the CDR3: TGTGCCAGCAGTCCGGGACAGTCAAAAGAGACCCAGTACTTC. The chain is built from TRBV5-8 and TRBJ2-5; 7 bases line up with TRBD1. Germline V gene data show CDR1 as SGHTS and CDR2 as YDEGEE. V lost 5 bases to trimming and J lost 3 bases; unmatched junction nucleotides: 7. The CDR3 has 14 amino acids.

The chain combines TRBV6-5 with TRBJ2-5, with 13 nucleotides matching TRBD2. V shed 2 bases and J 5 bases; nucleotides not matched to a gene: 5. CDR1 and CDR2 from the germline V gene are MNHEY and SVGAGI. This CDR3 has 16 residues. In DNA, the CDR3 is TGTGCCAGCAGTTACGTGGGACTAGCGGGGCGGGAGACCCAGTACTTC. As protein: CASSYVGLAGRETQYF.

J is TRBJ2-6 and V is TRBV5-1; weak D call: TRBD1 (5 bases). Trimming removed 5 bases at V and 4 bases at J, with 10 bases between. The CDR3 runs to 14 residues. Per germline, CDR1 SGHRS and CDR2 YFSETQ. In DNA form, the CDR3 reads TGCGCCAGCAGTTCAGGGTCGGGGGCCAACGTCCTGACTTTC. Its protein is CASSSGSGANVLTF.

This chain connects TRBV9 to TRBJ2-7; 11 bases are shared with TRBD1. The CDR3 sequence is 15 residues long. V shed 4 bases and J 6 bases; nucleotides not matched to a gene: 9. CDR1 and CDR2 from the germline V gene are SGDLS and YYNGEE. The CDR3 is CASSTKWGQGGEQYF. CDR3 bases: TGTGCCAGCAGCACCAAGTGGGGACAGGGGGGCGAGCAGTACTTC.

This clone occurred once. The rearrangement links TRBV4-3 to TRBJ2-7; D may be TRBD1 (7 bases). V was shortened by 2 bases and J by 5 bases, with 13 bases between the two germline ends. The CDR3 is 14 amino acids. Per the germline V gene, CDR1 is LGHNA and CDR2 is YSLEER. The CDR3 DNA reads TGCGCCAGCAGCCAAAGTACAGGGGAGGACGAGCAGTACTTC. This sequence encodes CASSQSTGEDEQYF.

This chain connects TRBV27 to TRBJ2-7, with D perhaps matching TRBD2 (6 bases). This CDR3 is 15 amino acids long. CDR1 and CDR2 (germline): MNHEY, SMNVEV (reference sequence). The V end was cut by 2 bases, the J end by 3 bases, with 14 bases between. CDR3 protein: CASSLLIGGIYEQYF. CDR3 DNA sequence: TGTGCCAGCAGTTTACTGATTGGGGGGATCTACGAGCAGTACTTC.

The genes are TRBV10-1 and TRBJ2-2; TRBD1 matches 8 bases. Trimming at V came to 5 bases and at J to 5 bases, leaving 10 bases not matched to a gene. Looked up from germline, CDR1 is WNHNN and CDR2 is SYGVQD (reference sequence). The CDR3 runs to 16 residues. CDR3 protein: CASSPIGQGRTGELFF. CDR3 coding DNA: TGCGCCAGCAGTCCCATTGGACAGGGAAGGACCGGGGAGCTGTTTTTT.

This clone has a single count. The V and J genes are TRBV2 and TRBJ2-3; 7 bases are shared with TRBD2. The ends lost 4 bases at V and 2 bases at J; junction bases unmatched: 6. The V gene's germline CDR1 is SNHLY and CDR2 FYNNEI. This CDR3 comprises 15 residues. CDR3 sequence (DNA): TGTGCCAGCAGTGTAGGGCTAGCGGACACAGATACGCAGTATTTT. Translated: CASSVGLADTDTQYF.

This clone appeared once. CDR3 residues: CASTEGAQRSGFF. The CDR3 bases are TGTGCCAGCACGGAGGGGGCGCAACGCAGTGGTTTCTTT. The chain is built from TRBV6-6 and TRBJ1-1, with TRBD1 matching over 7 bases. Germline V CDR1 and CDR2: MNHNY, SVGAGI (reference sequence). This CDR3 is 13 amino acids long. Trimming cost V 7 bases and J 13 bases; bases outside gene matches: 15.

The chain has TRBV23-1 and TRBJ2-3, with unresolved D. TRBV23-1 is given ORF status, its function remaining uncertain. The V end was cut by 4 bases, the J end by 3 bases, with 20 bases between. The length of the CDR3 is 17 residues. The CDR3 reads CASSPSRFLPRTDTQYF. The DNA for the CDR3 is TGCGCCAGCAGTCCAAGCAGGTTCCTACCACGGACAGATACGCAGTATTTT.

This chain connects TRBV30 to TRBJ2-3; TRBD2 matches at 12 bases. Germline CDR1 reads GTSNPN; CDR2 reads SVGIG (reference sequence). CDR3 length: 18 residues. The J segment lost 5 bases and the V segment lost 2 bases, leaving 14 bases of the junction unmatched. CDR3: CAWSFTSGRSQHRDTQYF. In nucleotides, the CDR3 is TGTGCCTGGAGTTTCACTAGCGGGAGGTCTCAGCATAGAGATACGCAGTATTTT.

The chain joins TRBV29-1 to TRBJ1-1; D is ambiguous. Germline CDR1 SQVTM, CDR2 ANQGSEA. The CDR3 is 12 residues long. Trimming took 4 bases from V and 3 from J, leaving 9 bases between them. CDR3 nucleotides: TGCAGCGTTGTGAGCTACTACACTGAAGCTTTCTTT. It codes for CSVVSYYTEAFF. The entire variable domain, with the rest obtained from reference TRBV29-1 and TRBJ1-1, is as follows: SAVISQKPSRDICQRGTSLTIQCQVDSQVTMMFWYRQQPGQSLTLIATANQGSEATYESGFVIDKFPISRPNLTFSTLTVSNMSPEDSSIYLCSVVSYYTEAFFGQGTRLTVV.

V and J are TRBV18 and TRBJ1-5; D is uncertain. This CDR3 comprises 15 residues. From germline, CDR1 is KGHSH and CDR2 LQKENI. V lost 6 bases to trimming and J lost 4 bases, with 16 bases between them. CDR3 nucleotides: TGTGCCAGCTCCCTTGGGGAGGGCGTAAATCAGCCCCAGCATTTT. This gives the protein CASSLGEGVNQPQHF.

The genes are TRBV6-2 or TRBV6-3 and TRBJ1-5; TRBD1 agrees at 10 bases. Germline CDR1 and CDR2: MNHEY and SVGEGT. Trimming took 5 bases from V and 0 from J; bases not matched to a gene: 4. CDR3 length equals 16 residues. CDR3 amino acids: CASSLDRGLSNQPQHF. In DNA, the CDR3 is TGTGCCAGCAGTCTTGACAGGGGGCTTAGCAATCAGCCCCAGCATTTT.

The gene calls are TRBV27 and TRBJ2-1; possible D gene TRBD2, 6 bases. This CDR3 region has 16 residues. Germline CDR1 reads MNHEY; CDR2 reads SMNVEV (reference sequence). V was clipped by 6 bases and J by 0 bases, with 15 bases between them. CDR3 coding DNA: TGTGCCAGCAGGCGGAATAGCGGAGGCTCCTACAATGAGCAGTTCTTC. Translating gives CASRRNSGGSYNEQFF.

This clone was observed a single time. V is TRBV24-1 and J is TRBJ2-1; TRBD2 is a possible D gene (6 bases). CDR3 size: 13 residues. With 2 bases removed from V and 15 bases from J, the gap between germline ends came to 16 bases. Germline V gene data show CDR1 as KGHDR and CDR2 as SFDVKD. The CDR3 loop is CATSDSSPAGLFF. CDR3 DNA: TGTGCCACCAGTGATTCCTCCCCGGCGGGACTGTTCTTC.